These 13 T cell receptor beta chains share one sample of origin, sequenced in a study of shared T cell receptors in the human thymus. Repertoires were generated with immunoSEQ multiplex PCR, while TCRdb's copy carries only in-frame clones and drops some. Of around 730,000 clones in the sample, roughly 88% were seen once. The same data also went into a second study, on human thymus T cells.

Specimen: thymocytes. These receptors all come from a girl under three years old with a congenital heart defect.

This chain links TRBV28 with TRBJ1-4; D is perhaps TRBD1 (6 bases). The CDR3 runs to 17 residues. The ends were cut back, 0 bases at V and 1 base at J, with 12 bases in the middle. CDR1 is MDHEN and CDR2 is SYDVKM in the germline V gene. Here the CDR3 reads CASSLCRGGGTNEKLFF. The CDR3 DNA is TGTGCCAGCAGTTTATGCAGGGGTGGTGGAACTAATGAAAAACTGTTTTTT.

The V gene is TRBV12-5, the J gene TRBJ2-7; a possible D gene is TRBD1 (6 bases). CDR1 is LGHNT, CDR2 FRNRAP, per germline. This CDR3 contains 18 residues. Trimming shortened V by 0 bases and J by 3 bases, and 21 bases separated the two germline ends. The CDR3 region is CASGLVPQNQGKLYEQYF. The CDR3 region has the DNA TGTGCTAGTGGTTTGGTACCCCAAAATCAGGGGAAACTCTACGAGCAGTACTTC.

The chain links TRBV9 to TRBJ2-2; D may be TRBD1 (6 bases). CDR3 length: 17 amino acids. Per the germline V gene, CDR1 is SGDLS and CDR2 is YYNGEE. Trimming removed 2 bases at V and 0 bases at J, with 14 bases between. CDR3 DNA: TGTGCCAGCAGCGTGCGCTCCGGGACAACGAACACCGGGGAGCTGTTTTTT. Translating it yields CASSVRSGTTNTGELFF.

V gene TRBV27 combines with J gene TRBJ2-3, with TRBD2 identical over 12 bases. Trimming took 4 bases from V and 6 from J; bases not matched to a gene: 5. The CDR3 length is 15 residues. CDR1 MNHEY and CDR2 SMNVEV come from the germline V gene (reference sequence). The CDR3 loop reads CASSSTSGGRDTQYF. The CDR3 DNA reads TGTGCCAGCAGTTCAACTAGCGGGGGGCGCGATACGCAGTATTTT.

CDR3 loop: CASRGRYEQYF. In DNA form, the CDR3 reads TGTGCCAGCAGGGGGAGGTACGAGCAGTACTTC. The V gene is TRBV6-1, the J gene TRBJ2-7, with a tentative D call TRBD2 (6 bases). Germline-derived CDR1 and CDR2 are MNHNS and SASEGT. Deletions cut 6 bases from V and 4 bases from J, with 7 bases between. The CDR3 contains 11 residues.

The chain links TRBV19 to TRBJ1-1; no definite D call. Germline V gene data show CDR1 as LNHDA and CDR2 as SQIVND (reference sequence). The CDR3 contains 14 residues. The V and J ends lost 3 bases and 11 bases respectively, with 19 bases between them. The CDR3 DNA follows: TGTGCCAGTAGTATTAGTCGCCGCACATCGGGGGCTTTCTTT. Its translation: CASSISRRTSGAFF.

This chain links TRBV19 with TRBJ1-4, with a weak D call TRBD1 (5 bases). This CDR3 comprises 16 residues. Between the trimmed V and J ends, which lost 3 bases and 5 bases, there was a span of 16 bases. The germline gives CDR1 LNHDA, CDR2 SQIVND (reference sequence). As DNA, the CDR3 is TGTGCCAGTAGTATGGACCGCTCGGGGGACAATGAAAAACTGTTTTTT. Protein product: CASSMDRSGDNEKLFF.

V and J are TRBV7-9 and TRBJ1-4, with D perhaps matching TRBD1 (5 bases). The CDR3 covers 16 residues. The germline V gene has CDR1 SEHNR and CDR2 FQNEAQ (reference sequence). V was cut by 4 bases and J by 7 bases, with 19 bases left in between. The CDR3 DNA follows: TGTGCCAGCAGCTCCCAAGGGCAGGGCCATGGTGAAAAACTGTTTTTT. Translated: CASSSQGQGHGEKLFF.

A single count supports this clone. This chain uses TRBV19 with TRBJ1-1; D might be TRBD1 (6 bases). Germline V gene sequence: CDR1 LNHDA, CDR2 SQIVND (reference sequence). The CDR3 has 16 residues. Trimming took 4 bases from V and 7 from J, leaving 22 bases between them. This CDR3 reads CASSSPQGHQSFEAFF. The CDR3 coding sequence is TGTGCCAGTAGTAGCCCCCAGGGGCATCAGTCCTTTGAAGCTTTCTTT. The complete variable domain, with remaining parts taken from reference TRBV19 and TRBJ1-1, reads DGGITQSPKYLFRKEGQNVTLSCEQNLNHDAMYWYRQDPGQGLRLIYYSQIVNDFQKGDIAEGYSVSREKKESFPLTVTSAQKNPTAFYLCASSSPQGHQSFEAFFGQGTRLTVV.

With respect to this clone: The germline gene is not matched at one end of the junction; a read error may be the cause. The chain employs TRBV4-1 and TRBJ2-1; 7 bases are shared with TRBD2. Per the germline V gene, CDR1 is MGHRA and CDR2 is YSYEKL. CDR3 size: 19 residues. CDR3: CASSQDLGGKISSDNGQFF. Here the CDR3 DNA reads TGCGCCAGCAGCCAAGATCTGGGAGGGAAGATTTCTAGCGATAATGGGCAGTTCTTC.

The chain carries TRBV6-5 and TRBJ1-1, with TRBD1 as a possible D gene (5 bases). Germline-derived CDR1 and CDR2 are MNHEY and SVGAGI. CDR3 length: 15 amino acids. The V gene lost 4 bases and the J gene lost 4 bases, with 16 bases spanning the gap. CDR3 nucleotide sequence: TGTGCCAGCAGTTTGCCGGGACCGGGGGGCACTGAAGCTTTCTTT. Protein sequence: CASSLPGPGGTEAFF.

The chain has TRBV7-4 and TRBJ2-1, with a possible D match to TRBD2 (5 bases). Germline V gene sequence: CDR1 SGHVT, CDR2 SQSDAQ. The CDR3 loop spans 15 amino acids. V was pared by 7 bases and J by 4 bases, with 17 bases between. Here the CDR3 DNA reads TGTGCCAGCACTCCCCCGAAACAGCGGTACAATGAGCAGTTCTTC. Translation gives CASTPPKQRYNEQFF.

The genes are TRBV6-5 and TRBJ1-1; D possibly corresponds to TRBD1 (5 bases). Trimming pared 6 bases from V and 6 bases from J, leaving 17 bases between. The germline gives CDR1 MNHEY, CDR2 SVGAGI. The CDR3 spans 14 residues. CDR3 nucleotides: TGTGCCAGCAGCCAATCTATCAGGGTTCCTGAAGCTTTCTTT. It translates to CASSQSIRVPEAFF.